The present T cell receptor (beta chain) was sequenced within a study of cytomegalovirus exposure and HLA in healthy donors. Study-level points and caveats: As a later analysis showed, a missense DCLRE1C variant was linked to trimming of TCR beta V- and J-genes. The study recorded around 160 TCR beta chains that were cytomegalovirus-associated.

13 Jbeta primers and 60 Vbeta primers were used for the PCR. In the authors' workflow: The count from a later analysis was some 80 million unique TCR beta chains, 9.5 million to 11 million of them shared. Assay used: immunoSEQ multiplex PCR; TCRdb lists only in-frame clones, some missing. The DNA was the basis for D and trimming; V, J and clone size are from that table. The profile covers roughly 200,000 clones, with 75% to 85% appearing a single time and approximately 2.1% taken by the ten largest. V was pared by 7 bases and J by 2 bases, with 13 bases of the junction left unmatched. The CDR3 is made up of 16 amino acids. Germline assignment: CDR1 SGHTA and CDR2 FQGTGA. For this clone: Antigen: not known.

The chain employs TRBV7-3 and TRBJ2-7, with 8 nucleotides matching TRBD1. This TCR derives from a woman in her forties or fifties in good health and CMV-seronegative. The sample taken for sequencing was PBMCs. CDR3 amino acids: CASNREDRVLPYEQYF. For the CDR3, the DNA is TGTGCCAGCAACCGAGAGGACAGGGTTCTCCCCTACGAGCAGTACTTC.